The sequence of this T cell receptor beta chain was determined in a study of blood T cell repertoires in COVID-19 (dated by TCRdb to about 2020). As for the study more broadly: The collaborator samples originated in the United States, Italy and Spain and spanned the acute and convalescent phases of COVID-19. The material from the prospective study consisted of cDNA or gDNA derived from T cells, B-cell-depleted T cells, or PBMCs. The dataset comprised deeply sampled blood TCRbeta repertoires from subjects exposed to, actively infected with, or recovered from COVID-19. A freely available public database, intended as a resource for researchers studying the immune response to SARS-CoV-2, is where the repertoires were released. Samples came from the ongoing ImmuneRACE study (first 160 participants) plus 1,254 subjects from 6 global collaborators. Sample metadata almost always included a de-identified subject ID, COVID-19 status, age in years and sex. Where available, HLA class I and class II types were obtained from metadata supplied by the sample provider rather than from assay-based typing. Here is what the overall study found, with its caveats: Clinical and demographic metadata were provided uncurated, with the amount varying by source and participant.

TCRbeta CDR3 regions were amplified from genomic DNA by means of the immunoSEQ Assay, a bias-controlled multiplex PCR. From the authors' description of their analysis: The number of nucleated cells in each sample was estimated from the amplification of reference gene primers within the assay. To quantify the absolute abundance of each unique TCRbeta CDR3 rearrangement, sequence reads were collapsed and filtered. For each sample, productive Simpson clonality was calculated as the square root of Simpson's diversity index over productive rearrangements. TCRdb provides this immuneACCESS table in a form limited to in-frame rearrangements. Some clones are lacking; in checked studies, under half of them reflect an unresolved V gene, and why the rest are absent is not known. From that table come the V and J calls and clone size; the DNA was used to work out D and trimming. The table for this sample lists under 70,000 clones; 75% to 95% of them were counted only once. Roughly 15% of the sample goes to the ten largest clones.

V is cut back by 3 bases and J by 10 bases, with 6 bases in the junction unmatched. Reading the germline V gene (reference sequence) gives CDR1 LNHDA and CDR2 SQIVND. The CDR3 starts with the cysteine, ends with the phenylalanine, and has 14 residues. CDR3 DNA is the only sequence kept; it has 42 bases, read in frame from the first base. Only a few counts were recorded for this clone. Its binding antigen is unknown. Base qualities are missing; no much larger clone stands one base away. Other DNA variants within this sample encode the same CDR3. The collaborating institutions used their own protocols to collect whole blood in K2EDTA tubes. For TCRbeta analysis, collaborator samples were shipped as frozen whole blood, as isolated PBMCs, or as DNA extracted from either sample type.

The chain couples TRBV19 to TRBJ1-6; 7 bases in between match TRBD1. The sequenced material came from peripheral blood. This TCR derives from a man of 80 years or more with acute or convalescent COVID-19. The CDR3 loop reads CASSITGANSPLHF. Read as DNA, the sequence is TGTGCCAGTAGTATCACAGGGGCGAACTCACCCCTCCACTTT. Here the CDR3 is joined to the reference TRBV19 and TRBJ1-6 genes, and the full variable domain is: DGGITQSPKYLFRKEGQNVTLSCEQNLNHDAMYWYRQDPGQGLRLIYYSQIVNDFQKGDIAEGYSVSREKKESFPLTVTSAQKNPTAFYLCASSITGANSPLHFGNGTRLTVT.